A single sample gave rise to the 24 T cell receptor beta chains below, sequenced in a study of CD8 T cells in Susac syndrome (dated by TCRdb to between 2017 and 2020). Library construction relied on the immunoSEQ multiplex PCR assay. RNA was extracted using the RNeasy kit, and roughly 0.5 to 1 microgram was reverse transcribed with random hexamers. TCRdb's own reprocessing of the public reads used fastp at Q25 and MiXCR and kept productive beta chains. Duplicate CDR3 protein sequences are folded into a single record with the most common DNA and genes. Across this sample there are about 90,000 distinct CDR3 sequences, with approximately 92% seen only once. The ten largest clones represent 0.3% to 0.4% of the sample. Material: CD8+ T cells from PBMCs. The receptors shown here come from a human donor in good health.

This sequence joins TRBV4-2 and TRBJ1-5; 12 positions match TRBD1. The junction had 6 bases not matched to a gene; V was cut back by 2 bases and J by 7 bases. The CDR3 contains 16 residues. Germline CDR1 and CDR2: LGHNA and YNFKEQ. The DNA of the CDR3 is TGTGCCAGCAGCCAAACCGGGACAGGGGGCCGGCAGCCCCAGCATTTT. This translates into CASSQTGTGGRQPQHF.

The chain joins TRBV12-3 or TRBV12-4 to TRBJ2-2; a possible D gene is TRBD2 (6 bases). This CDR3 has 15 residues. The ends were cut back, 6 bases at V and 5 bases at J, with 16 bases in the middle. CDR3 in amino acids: CASSSGRRWTGELFF. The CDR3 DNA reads TGTGCCAGCAGCTCTGGGAGGCGATGGACCGGGGAGCTGTTTTTT.

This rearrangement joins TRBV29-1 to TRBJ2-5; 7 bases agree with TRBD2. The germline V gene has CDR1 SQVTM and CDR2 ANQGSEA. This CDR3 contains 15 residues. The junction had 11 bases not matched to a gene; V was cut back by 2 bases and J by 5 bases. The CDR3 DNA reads TGCAGCGTTGAACCCCGGGGGGTAATAAGGGAGACCCAGTACTTC. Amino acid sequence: CSVEPRGVIRETQYF.

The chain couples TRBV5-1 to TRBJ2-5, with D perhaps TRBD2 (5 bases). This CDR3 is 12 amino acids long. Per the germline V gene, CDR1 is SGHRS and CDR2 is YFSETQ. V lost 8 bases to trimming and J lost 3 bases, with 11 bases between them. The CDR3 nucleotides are TGCGCCAGTGGTGCCGGGGAAGAGACCCAGTACTTC. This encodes CASGAGEETQYF.

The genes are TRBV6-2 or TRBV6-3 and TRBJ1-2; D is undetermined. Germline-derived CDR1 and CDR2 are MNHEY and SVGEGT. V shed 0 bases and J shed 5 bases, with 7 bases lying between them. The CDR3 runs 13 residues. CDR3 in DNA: TGTGCCAGCAGTTACTCCGGAACTTATGGCTACACCTTC. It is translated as CASSYSGTYGYTF.

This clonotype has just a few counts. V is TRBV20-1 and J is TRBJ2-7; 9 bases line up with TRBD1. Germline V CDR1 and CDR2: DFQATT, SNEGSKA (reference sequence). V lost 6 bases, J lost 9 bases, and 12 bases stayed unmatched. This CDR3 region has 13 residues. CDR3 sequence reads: CSAPGQGSAWQYF. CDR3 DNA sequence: TGCAGTGCACCGGGACAGGGATCGGCGTGGCAGTACTTC.

The CDR3: CSASTGVRETQYF. The CDR3 DNA sequence: TGCAGTGCTAGCACAGGGGTCCGAGAGACCCAGTACTTC. The chain employs TRBV20-1 and TRBJ2-5, with 7 bases fitting TRBD1. This CDR3 is 13 amino acids long. Germline lookup yields CDR1 DFQATT and CDR2 SNEGSKA (reference sequence). J gave up 4 bases and V 3 bases, and 5 bases lay outside the gene matches.

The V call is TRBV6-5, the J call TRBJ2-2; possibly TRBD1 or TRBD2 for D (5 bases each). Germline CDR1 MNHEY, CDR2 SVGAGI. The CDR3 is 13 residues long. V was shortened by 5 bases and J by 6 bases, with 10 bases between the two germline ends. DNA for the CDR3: TGTGCCAGCAGTGGGGGAGTGGCCGGGGAGCTGTTTTTT. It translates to CASSGGVAGELFF.

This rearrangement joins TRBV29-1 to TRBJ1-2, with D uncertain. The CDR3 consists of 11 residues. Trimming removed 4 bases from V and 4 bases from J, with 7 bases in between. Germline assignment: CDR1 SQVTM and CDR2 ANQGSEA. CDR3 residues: CSVAGSYGYTF. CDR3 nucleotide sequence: TGCAGCGTTGCCGGTTCCTATGGCTACACCTTC.

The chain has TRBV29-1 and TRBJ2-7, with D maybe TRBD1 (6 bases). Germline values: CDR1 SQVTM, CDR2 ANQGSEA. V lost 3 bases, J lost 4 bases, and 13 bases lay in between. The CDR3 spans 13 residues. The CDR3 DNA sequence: TGCAGCGTTGATGGCCTCGGACAGTACGAGCAGTACTTC. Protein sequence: CSVDGLGQYEQYF.

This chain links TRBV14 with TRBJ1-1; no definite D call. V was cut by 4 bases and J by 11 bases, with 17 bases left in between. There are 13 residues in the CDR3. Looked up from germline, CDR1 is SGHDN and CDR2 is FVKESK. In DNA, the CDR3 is TGTGCCAGCAGCCTCGCGTATGTATCTTTCGCTTTCTTT. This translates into CASSLAYVSFAFF.

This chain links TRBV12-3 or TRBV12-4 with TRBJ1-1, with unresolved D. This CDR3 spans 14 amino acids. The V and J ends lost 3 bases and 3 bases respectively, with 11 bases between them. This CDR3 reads CASSLMGGDTEAFF. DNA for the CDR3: TGTGCCAGCAGTTTGATGGGTGGGGACACTGAAGCTTTCTTT.

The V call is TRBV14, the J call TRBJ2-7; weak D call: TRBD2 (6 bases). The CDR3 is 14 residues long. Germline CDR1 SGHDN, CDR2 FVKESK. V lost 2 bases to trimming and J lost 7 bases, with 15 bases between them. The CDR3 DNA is TGTGCCAGCAGCCAACTAGGCGGGGCGGAGGAGCAGTACTTC. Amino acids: CASSQLGGAEEQYF.

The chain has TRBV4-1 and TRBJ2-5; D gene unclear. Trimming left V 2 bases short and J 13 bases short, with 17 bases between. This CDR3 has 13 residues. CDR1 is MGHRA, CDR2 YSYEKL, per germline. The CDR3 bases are TGCGCCAGCAGCCAAACTGACGTTGGCCCACGGTACTTC. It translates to CASSQTDVGPRYF.

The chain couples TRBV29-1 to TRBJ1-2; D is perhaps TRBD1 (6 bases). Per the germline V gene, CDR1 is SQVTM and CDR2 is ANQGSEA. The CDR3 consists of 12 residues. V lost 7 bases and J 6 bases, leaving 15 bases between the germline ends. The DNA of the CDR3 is TGCAGCGCCCTGTGGGGGCAAAATGGCTACACCTTC. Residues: CSALWGQNGYTF. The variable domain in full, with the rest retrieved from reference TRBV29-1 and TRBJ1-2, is SAVISQKPSRDICQRGTSLTIQCQVDSQVTMMFWYRQQPGQSLTLIATANQGSEATYESGFVIDKFPISRPNLTFSTLTVSNMSPEDSSIYLCSALWGQNGYTFGSGTRLTVV.

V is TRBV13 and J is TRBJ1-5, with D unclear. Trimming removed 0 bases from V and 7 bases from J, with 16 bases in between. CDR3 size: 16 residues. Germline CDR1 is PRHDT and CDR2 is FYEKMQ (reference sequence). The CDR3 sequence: CASSLGAAGSGQPQHF. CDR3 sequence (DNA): TGTGCCAGCAGCTTAGGGGCAGCGGGGTCAGGCCAGCCCCAGCATTTT.

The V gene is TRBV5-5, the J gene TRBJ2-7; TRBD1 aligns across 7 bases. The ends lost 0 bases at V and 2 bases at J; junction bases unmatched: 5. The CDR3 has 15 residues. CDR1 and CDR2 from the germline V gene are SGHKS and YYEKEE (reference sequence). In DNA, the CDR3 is TGTGCCAGCAGCTTGGAGACAGGGATTGCCTACGAGCAGTACTTC. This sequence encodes CASSLETGIAYEQYF.

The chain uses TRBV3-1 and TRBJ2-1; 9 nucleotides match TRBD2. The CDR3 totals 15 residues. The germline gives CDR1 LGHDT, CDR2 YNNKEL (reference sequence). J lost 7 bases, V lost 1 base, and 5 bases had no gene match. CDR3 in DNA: TGTGCCAGCAGCCAAGTAAGCGGGGGGTGGAATGAGCAGTTCTTC. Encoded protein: CASSQVSGGWNEQFF.

CDR3 DNA: TGTGCCAGCAGTTTTGCGGCAGCTGGCAATCAGCCCCAGCATTTT. It is translated as CASSFAAAGNQPQHF. The chain carries TRBV27 and TRBJ1-5, with D uncertain. The CDR3 sequence is 15 residues long. V was clipped by 3 bases and J by 2 bases, with 11 bases between them. Looked up from germline, CDR1 is MNHEY and CDR2 is SMNVEV (reference sequence).

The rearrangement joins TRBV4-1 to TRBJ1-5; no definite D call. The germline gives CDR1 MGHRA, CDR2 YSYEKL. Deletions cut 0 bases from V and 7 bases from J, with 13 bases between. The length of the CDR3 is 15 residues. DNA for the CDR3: TGCGCCAGCAGCCAAGAACTTGGGGTTTTACAGCCCCAGCATTTT. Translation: CASSQELGVLQPQHF.

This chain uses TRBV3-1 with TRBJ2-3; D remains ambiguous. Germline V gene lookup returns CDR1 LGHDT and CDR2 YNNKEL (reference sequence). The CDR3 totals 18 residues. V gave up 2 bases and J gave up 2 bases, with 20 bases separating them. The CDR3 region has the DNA TGTGCCAGCAGCCAAATTTATCGGCACGCGCCGTCCACAGATACGCAGTATTTT. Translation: CASSQIYRHAPSTDTQYF.

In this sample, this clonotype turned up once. This CDR3 reads CASSRPGSEQYF. CDR3 nucleotides: TGTGCCAGCAGTCGCCCAGGGAGCGAGCAGTACTTC. This chain joins TRBV6-5 and TRBJ2-7; either TRBD1 or TRBD2 may fit D (5 bases each). The CDR3 is 12 residues long. Germline CDR1 and CDR2: MNHEY and SVGAGI. V lost 5 bases and J lost 6, with 11 bases in between.

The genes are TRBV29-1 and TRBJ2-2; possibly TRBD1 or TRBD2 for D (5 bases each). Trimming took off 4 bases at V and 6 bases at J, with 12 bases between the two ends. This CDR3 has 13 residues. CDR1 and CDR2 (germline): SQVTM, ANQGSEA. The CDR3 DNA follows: TGCAGCGTTGGAGGGGTGTGGGCCGGGGAGCTGTTTTTT. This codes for CSVGGVWAGELFF.

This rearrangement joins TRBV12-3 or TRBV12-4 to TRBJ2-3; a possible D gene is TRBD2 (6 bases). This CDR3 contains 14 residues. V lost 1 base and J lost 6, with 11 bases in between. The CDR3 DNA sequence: TGTGCCAGCAGTTTAGAGGGTAGCGGTGATACGCAGTATTTT. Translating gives CASSLEGSGDTQYF.